This T cell receptor (beta chain) was recorded in a study of T cell repertoires in cytomegalovirus infection. At the level of the study: Matching HLA type, along with CMV infection, was indicated by public TCR beta signatures.

This clonotype was counted between two and nine times. Its antigen remains unknown. The CDR3 is 15 amino acids. Germline assignment: CDR1 KGHSH and CDR2 LQKENI. Losses at the gene ends were 4 bases for V and 4 bases for J; bases not matched to a gene: 7. Each CDR3 protein is one row after TCRdb ran MiXCR on the reads. The data hold some 900,000 distinct CDR3 sequences, with approximately 32% observed a single time. The study, taken as a whole, reports: HLA-C-restricted CMV-specific TCR beta clonotypes were dominant in the ex vivo response.

This chain joins TRBV18 and TRBJ1-1; TRBD1 matches 9 bases. Sample: cultured CD8+ T cells from PBMCs, taken from culture after CMV antigen stimulation. The source is a human donor in good health (CMV status not recorded). Some clones in this sample may be carry-over from other donors' samples. The CDR3 loop reads CASSRGQGFATEAFF. CDR3 in DNA: TGTGCCAGCTCACGAGGACAGGGGTTTGCCACTGAAGCTTTCTTT.